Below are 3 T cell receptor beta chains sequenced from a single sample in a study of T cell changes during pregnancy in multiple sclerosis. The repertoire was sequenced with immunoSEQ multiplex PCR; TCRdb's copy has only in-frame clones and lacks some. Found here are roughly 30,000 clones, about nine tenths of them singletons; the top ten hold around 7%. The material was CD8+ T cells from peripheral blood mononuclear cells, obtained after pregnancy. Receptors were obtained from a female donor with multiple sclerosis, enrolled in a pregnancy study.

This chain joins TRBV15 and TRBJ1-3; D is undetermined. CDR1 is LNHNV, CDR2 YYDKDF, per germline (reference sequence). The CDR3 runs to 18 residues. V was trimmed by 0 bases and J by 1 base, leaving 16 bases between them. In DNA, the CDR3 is TGTGCCACCAGCAGAGATAACTCAGAGGCGTGGTCTGGAAACACCATATATTTT. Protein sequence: CATSRDNSEAWSGNTIYF.

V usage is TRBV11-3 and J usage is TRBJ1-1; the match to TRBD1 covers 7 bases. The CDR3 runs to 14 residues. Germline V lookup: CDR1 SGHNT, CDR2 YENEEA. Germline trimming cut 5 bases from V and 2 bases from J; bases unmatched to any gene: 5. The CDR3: CASSLRDSNTEAFF. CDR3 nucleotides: TGTGCCAGCAGCCTACGGGACAGCAACACTGAAGCTTTCTTT. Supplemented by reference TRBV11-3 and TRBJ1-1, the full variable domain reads EAGVVQSPRYKIIEKKQPVAFWCNPISGHNTLYWYLQNLGQGPELLIRYENEEAVDDSQLPKDRFSAERLKGVDSTLKIQPAELGDSAVYLCASSLRDSNTEAFFGQGTRLTVV.

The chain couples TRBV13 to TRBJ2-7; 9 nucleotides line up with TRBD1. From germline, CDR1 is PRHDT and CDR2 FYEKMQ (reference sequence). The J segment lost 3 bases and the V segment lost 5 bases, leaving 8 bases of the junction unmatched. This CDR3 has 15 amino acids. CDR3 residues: CASSPTGTGNYEQYF. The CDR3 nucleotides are TGTGCCAGCAGCCCGACCGGGACAGGGAACTACGAGCAGTACTTC.